This is a list of T cell receptor beta chains from one sample in a study of T cells in localized non-small cell lung cancer. Method: immunoSEQ multiplex PCR; TCRdb's copy keeps in-frame clones and lacks some. The sample shows some 15,000 clones, approximately 85% of them seen only once. Material: peripheral blood, obtained before any cancer treatment. Receptors originate from a female donor aged 60 or older with stage I squamous cell lung carcinoma. CDR3s include the opening cysteine and the closing phenylalanine or tryptophan. A D gene is named only where the DNA matches it firmly. The size entry is marked missing in some rows and otherwise reads once, few, many or a size class.

D gene	clone size	V gene	J gene	CDR3 DNA	CDR3 protein
TRBD1	.	TRBV19	TRBJ2-2	TGTGCCAGTAGTACCCCCCGGACAGGGCCGAACACCGGGGAGCTGTTTTTT	CASSTPRTGPNTGELFF
.	.	TRBV28	TRBJ2-7	TGTGCCAGCAGTTTAGGGTCCGAGCAGTACTTC	CASSLGSEQYF
TRBD2	.	TRBV30	TRBJ2-1	TGTGCCTGGTCTCTAGCGGGCGGCTACAATGAGCAGTTCTTC	CAWSLAGGYNEQFF
TRBD2	.	TRBV29-1	TRBJ2-7	TGCAGCGTTGACCCGGGAGGAGAGCAGTACTTC	CSVDPGGEQYF
.	.	TRBV27	TRBJ2-3	TGTGCCAGCAGTCTCGACCCGAAGGATACGCAGTATTTT	CASSLDPKDTQYF
.	.	TRBV6-1	TRBJ2-1	TGTGCCAGCAGTGAAGTTGCGGTTTACAATGAGCAGTTCTTC	CASSEVAVYNEQFF
TRBD2	.	TRBV5-8	TRBJ2-1	TGTGCCAGCAGCCGGGGGGGAGCGGGGTCCTACAATGAGCAGTTCTTC	CASSRGGAGSYNEQFF
.	.	TRBV11-2	TRBJ1-2	TGTGCCAGTACTACCAATCCAGGGGATGGCTACACCTTC	CASTTNPGDGYTF
TRBD1	.	TRBV27	TRBJ1-1	TGTGCCAGCAGTTTGGGGACAGGCCTCACTGAAGCTTTCTTT	CASSLGTGLTEAFF
.	.	TRBV7-2	TRBJ1-5	TGTGCCAGCAGCTTGGGACCGACAGGCAATCAGCCCCAGCATTTT	CASSLGPTGNQPQHF
.	.	TRBV9	TRBJ1-1	TGTGCCAGCAGCCCGGTGGGGCTTGTAGGTGAAGCTTTCTTT	CASSPVGLVGEAFF
TRBD1	.	TRBV18	TRBJ2-7	TGTGCCAGCTCACAAGACAGGGCCGGATCCTACGAGCAGTACTTC	CASSQDRAGSYEQYF
.	.	TRBV11-2	TRBJ1-3	TGTGCCAGCAGCCTAGACATTCTTGGAAACACCATATATTTT	CASSLDILGNTIYF
.	.	TRBV7-2	TRBJ1-4	TGTGCCAGCAGCTTAGGGGGTAGTTTTACTGGTGAAAAACTGTTTTTT	CASSLGGSFTGEKLFF
.	.	TRBV29-1	TRBJ2-5	TGCAGCGTTGAAATTCCCCAGGGTCGTATGGGAGAGACCCAGTACTTC	CSVEIPQGRMGETQYF
TRBD1	.	TRBV6-5	TRBJ2-1	TGTGCCAGCAGTCTCCGGGACAGAAACAATGAGCAGTTCTTC	CASSLRDRNNEQFF
.	.	TRBV18	TRBJ2-5	TGTGCCAGCTCGCTAGGGTGGGCGGAAGAGACCCAGTACTTC	CASSLGWAEETQYF
.	.	TRBV6-5	TRBJ2-1	TGTGCCAGCAGTTCCCAGGCGGGGAACAGTGAGCAGTTCTTC	CASSSQAGNSEQFF
.	.	TRBV20-1	TRBJ1-1	TGCAGTTCAGGATTGAACACTGAAGCTTTCTTT	CSSGLNTEAFF
.	few	TRBV19	TRBJ1-5	TGTGCCACCAGGCGGGGTCGCAATCAGCCCCAGCATTTT	CATRRGRNQPQHF
.	.	TRBV4-2	TRBJ2-7	TGTGCCAGCAGCCAAGAAACACCAGACCTATCCTACGAGCAGTACTTC	CASSQETPDLSYEQYF
TRBD1	.	TRBV2	TRBJ2-7	TGTGCCAGCCCAACATTGGACAGGGCAGAGCAGTACTTC	CASPTLDRAEQYF
.	.	TRBV2	TRBJ2-7	TGTGCCAGCAGTGAATTTTCCTCCGAGGCAACCTCCTACGAGCAGTACTTC	CASSEFSSEATSYEQYF